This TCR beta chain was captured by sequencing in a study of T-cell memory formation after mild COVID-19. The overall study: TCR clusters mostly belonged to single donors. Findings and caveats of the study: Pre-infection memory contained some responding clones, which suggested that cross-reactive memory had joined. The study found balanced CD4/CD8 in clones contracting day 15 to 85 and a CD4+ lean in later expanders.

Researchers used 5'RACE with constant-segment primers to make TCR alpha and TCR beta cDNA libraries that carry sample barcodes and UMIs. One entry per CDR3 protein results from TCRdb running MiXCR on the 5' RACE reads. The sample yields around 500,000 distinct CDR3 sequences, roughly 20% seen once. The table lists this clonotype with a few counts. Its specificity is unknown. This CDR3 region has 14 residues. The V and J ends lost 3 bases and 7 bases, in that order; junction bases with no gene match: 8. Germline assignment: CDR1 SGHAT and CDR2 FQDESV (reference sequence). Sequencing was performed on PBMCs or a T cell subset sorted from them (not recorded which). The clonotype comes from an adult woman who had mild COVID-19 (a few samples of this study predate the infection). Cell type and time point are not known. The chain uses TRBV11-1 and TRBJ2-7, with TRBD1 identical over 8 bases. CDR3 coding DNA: TGTGCCAGCAGCTTTGGACAGGGTCCTACGGAGCAGTACTTC. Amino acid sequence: CASSFGQGPTEQYF.